Listed below are T cell receptor beta chains from one sample, sequenced in a study of blood T cells in healthy people across ages. A single record per CDR3 protein comes from TCRdb applying MiXCR to the 5' RACE reads. Among hundreds of thousands of distinct CDR3 sequences listed, around 21% were seen once. Input material: blood. Receptor source: a man aged 65 to 79 in good health. Both conserved end residues are part of each CDR3. D genes are given only for firm matches. Clone size is shown for a subset of rows, as once, few, many or a class of expanded clone.

TRBD1 NA TRBJ2-5 TRBV18 TGTGCCAGCTCACCAGCCGGACAGGGCCTGGAGACCCAGTACTTC CASSPAGQGLETQYF
TRBD2 few TRBJ2-4 TRBV12-5 TGTGCTAGTGGTTTGTATACTAGCGGAGCCAAAAACATTCAGTACTTC CASGLYTSGAKNIQYF
NA NA TRBJ2-7 TRBV5-5 TGTGCCAGCAGCTCCGGGTCAGGGGAGCAGTACTTC CASSSGSGEQYF
TRBD2 few TRBJ2-5 TRBV11-2 TGTGCCACCGGGACTAGCGGGAGAGAGGAGACCCAGTACTTC CATGTSGREETQYF
NA few TRBJ1-1 TRBV12-3/TRBV12-4 TGTGCCAGCAGTTTAATGAGGGACACTGAAGCTTTCTTT CASSLMRDTEAFF
TRBD2 many TRBJ2-7 TRBV6-5 TGTGCCAGCAGTTCCCGCCGGACTAGCGGGAGGGGTTACGAGCAGTACTTC CASSSRRTSGRGYEQYF
NA few TRBJ2-7 TRBV6-5 TGTGCCAGCAGTACACCAAGGGACGGCTCCTACGAGCAGTACTTC CASSTPRDGSYEQYF
TRBD1 NA TRBJ2-2 TRBV15 TGTGCCACCGGAACAGGGGATTTTGGGCACGGGGAGCTGTTTTTT CATGTGDFGHGELFF
TRBD1 many TRBJ2-3 TRBV12-3/TRBV12-4 TGTGCCAGCAGTTCGACAGGGAATACGCAGTATTTT CASSSTGNTQYF
NA NA TRBJ2-5 TRBV7-9 TGTGCCAGCAGCACCTCAGGGGTTGCGGAGACCCAGTACTTC CASSTSGVAETQYF
TRBD1 few TRBJ1-1 TRBV6-1 TGTGCCAGCATTCGGGACAGGGGCCGCGCCACTGAAGCTTTCTTT CASIRDRGRATEAFF
NA few TRBJ2-5 TRBV6-1 TGTGCCAGCAGGGACCTGACAACCCAGTACTTC CASRDLTTQYF
NA few TRBJ2-7 TRBV2 TGTGCCAGCAGTTTTGGGCAGTGGGAGCAGTACTTC CASSFGQWEQYF
NA NA TRBJ1-1 TRBV7-6 TGTGCCAGCAGCGTACAGGGATCCACTGAAGCTTTCTTT CASSVQGSTEAFF
TRBD2 NA TRBJ2-5 TRBV6-1 TGCGCCAGCACTCCGGGACTAGCGGGAGGAAAGGAGACCCAGTACTTC CASTPGLAGGKETQYF
NA NA TRBJ2-3 TRBV30 TGTGCCTGGATCCCGGGGCGTCTATCTAGACGGGACGCAGATACGCAGTATTTT CAWIPGRLSRRDADTQYF
NA NA TRBJ2-7 TRBV29-1 TGCAGCGTTGTTGAGGCGAACTCCTACGAGCAGTACTTC CSVVEANSYEQYF
NA NA TRBJ2-7 TRBV11-2 TGTGCCAGCAGCCCCCCCCAATGGGAGCGCTCCTACGAGCAGTACTTC CASSPPQWERSYEQYF
NA few TRBJ2-4 TRBV20-1 TGCAGTGCTAGCCAGGAAAGTGTGAAGAACATTCAGTACTTC CSASQESVKNIQYF
NA few TRBJ1-1 TRBV14 TGTGCCAGCAGCCTAAACTTTCTGGCACTTACACCTATGAACACTGAAGCTTTCTTT CASSLNFLALTPMNTEAFF
NA few TRBJ2-7 TRBV18 TGTGCCAGCTCACCGTCAGCCTCCCGCGAGCAGTACTTC CASSPSASREQYF
NA few TRBJ1-4 TRBV7-9 TGTGCCAGCAGCCCTGGGGACCGTTCTAATGAAAAACTGTTTTTT CASSPGDRSNEKLFF
NA many TRBJ1-1 TRBV12-3/TRBV12-4 TGTGCCAGCAGTTTAGGAGGGGGCACTGAAGCTTTCTTT CASSLGGGTEAFF
NA few TRBJ1-5 TRBV30 TGTGCCTGGAGTGAACAGGGAAGCAATCAGCCCCAGCATTTT CAWSEQGSNQPQHF
NA NA TRBJ2-1 TRBV7-2 TGTGCCAGCAGCTTAATGGTGGGAGTGGGCAATGAGCAGTTCTTC CASSLMVGVGNEQFF
NA NA TRBJ2-2 TRBV6-5 TGTGCCAGCAGTTTCCTAACTAGCCCCAGGGGGAACACCGGGGAGCTGTTTTTT CASSFLTSPRGNTGELFF
TRBD2 NA TRBJ2-5 TRBV5-1 TGCGCCAGCAGCCCGGGAGGGTATTCGGGAGAGACCCAGTACTTC CASSPGGYSGETQYF
TRBD2 NA TRBJ2-3 TRBV10-3 TGCGCCATCAGTCGCGCCGGGACTAGCGGGAGCGGGGATACGCAGTATTTT CAISRAGTSGSGDTQYF
TRBD1 NA TRBJ1-5 TRBV9 TGTGCCAGCAGCGTAGGGGACAGGGGGCCTCAGCCCCAGCATTTT CASSVGDRGPQPQHF
NA NA TRBJ1-1 TRBV5-1 TGCGCCAGCAGGGATCAGCCGAACACTGAAGCTTTCTTT CASRDQPNTEAFF
TRBD1 few TRBJ2-1 TRBV10-3 TGTGCCATCAGCGGACAGGGCAATGAGCAGTTCTTC CAISGQGNEQFF
NA few TRBJ2-7 TRBV13 TGTGCCAGCAGCTTGGGGGTTTCAGGATACGCTAACGAGCAGTACTTC CASSLGVSGYANEQYF
NA NA TRBJ2-1 TRBV4-1 TGCGCCTGCAGCCAACCAGGGACTAATGAGCAGTTCTTC CACSQPGTNEQFF
NA NA TRBJ2-7 TRBV5-1 TGCGCCAGCAGCTTGGTAGGGGATAGGGCGCACGAGCAGTACTTC CASSLVGDRAHEQYF
NA many TRBJ2-1 TRBV12-3/TRBV12-4 TGTGCCAGTTCGGGCTTGACTGGCGTTGAGCAGTTCTTC CASSGLTGVEQFF
TRBD1 few TRBJ1-2 TRBV6-5 TGTGCCAGCAGGGGACAGGGGACTCGGGGAAATGGCTACACCTTC CASRGQGTRGNGYTF
NA NA TRBJ2-4 TRBV6-1 TGTGCCAGCAGCTTAGGGCACACCGTAAACATTCAGTACTTC CASSLGHTVNIQYF
NA NA TRBJ1-4 TRBV28 TGTGCCAGCACCCCCGCCGGGGGCGGTGAAAAACTGTTTTTT CASTPAGGGEKLFF
TRBD1 few TRBJ2-4 TRBV25-1 TGTGCCAGCCGGGACAGGGAGCAAGGCATTCAGTACTTC CASRDREQGIQYF
NA few TRBJ1-4 TRBV24-1 TGTGCCACCAGTGAGACAGGTGTGGGGAATGAAAAACTGTTTTTT CATSETGVGNEKLFF
TRBD2 few TRBJ2-1 TRBV29-1 TGCAGCGTGGGACTAGCGCCCAATGAGCAGTTCTTC CSVGLAPNEQFF
NA NA TRBJ2-3 TRBV4-1 TGCGCCAGCAGCCAAGATTTTGGGGGTACGCAGTATTTT CASSQDFGGTQYF
NA NA TRBJ2-7 TRBV29-1 TGCAGCGTTGAATCGGCAGCGACGAAGGAGCAGTACTTC CSVESAATKEQYF
TRBD1 many TRBJ2-5 TRBV12-3/TRBV12-4 TGTGCCAGCAGTTTGTCGGGACAGGGGGGAGAGACCCAGTACTTC CASSLSGQGGETQYF
NA NA TRBJ1-4 TRBV4-1 TGCGCCAGCAGCCAAGATCCCGAAAAACTGTTTTTT CASSQDPEKLFF
NA NA TRBJ2-3 TRBV5-1 TGCGCCAGCAGCTTGATGGGGGGAGAGGGAGATACGCAGTATTTT CASSLMGGEGDTQYF
TRBD2 few TRBJ2-1 TRBV6-1 TGTGCCAGCAGCGGACTAGCGGGAGGGAGTGGTGAGCAGTTCTTC CASSGLAGGSGEQFF
TRBD1 NA TRBJ1-2 TRBV6-5 TGTGCCAGCAGTTACCAAGGGACAGGTGGCTACACCTTC CASSYQGTGGYTF
NA NA TRBJ2-2 TRBV9 TGTGCCAGCAGCGTCCGGGGCGGGGAGCTGTTTTTT CASSVRGGELFF
NA NA TRBJ2-5 TRBV29-1 TGCAGCGGCGGGACAGAGCAAGAGACCCAGTACTTC CSGGTEQETQYF
NA NA TRBJ1-5 TRBV11-2 TGTGCCAGCAGCCTGGGCAAGGGGGACCAAAATCAGCCCCAGCATTTT CASSLGKGDQNQPQHF
NA many TRBJ2-5 TRBV7-8 TGTGCCAGCAGCTTTCTTCCCGAGACCCAGTACTTC CASSFLPETQYF
NA few TRBJ2-5 TRBV30 TGTGCCTGGAGTCGGGACGGAGAGACCCAGTACTTC CAWSRDGETQYF
TRBD2 few TRBJ2-7 TRBV20-1 TGCAGTGCTAGAGGTCCCCTTAGCGGGAGGGTCTACGAGCAGTACTTC CSARGPLSGRVYEQYF
NA NA TRBJ1-1 TRBV24-1 TGTGCCACCAGTGCTCAGGAGAACACTGAAGCTTTCTTT CATSAQENTEAFF
NA few TRBJ1-4 TRBV4-1 TGCGCCAGCAGCCAAGATCGAGCAGGGCCAGAAAAACTGTTTTTT CASSQDRAGPEKLFF
TRBD2 many TRBJ2-5 TRBV20-1 TGCAGTGCTAGCTCTACTAGCGGTAGGGAAGAGACCCAGTACTTC CSASSTSGREETQYF
NA few TRBJ1-6 TRBV7-9 TGTGCCAGCAGCTTTGGGGGGCTCAGTTCACCCCTCCACTTT CASSFGGLSSPLHF
NA NA TRBJ1-4 TRBV7-2 TGTGCCAGCAGCCCGGGCCACCCGAGGGGGGAAAAACTGTTTTTT CASSPGHPRGEKLFF
TRBD2 many TRBJ2-1 TRBV2 TGTGCCAGCGGTAAAAGCGGGAGCTCCTACAATGAGCAGTTCTTC CASGKSGSSYNEQFF